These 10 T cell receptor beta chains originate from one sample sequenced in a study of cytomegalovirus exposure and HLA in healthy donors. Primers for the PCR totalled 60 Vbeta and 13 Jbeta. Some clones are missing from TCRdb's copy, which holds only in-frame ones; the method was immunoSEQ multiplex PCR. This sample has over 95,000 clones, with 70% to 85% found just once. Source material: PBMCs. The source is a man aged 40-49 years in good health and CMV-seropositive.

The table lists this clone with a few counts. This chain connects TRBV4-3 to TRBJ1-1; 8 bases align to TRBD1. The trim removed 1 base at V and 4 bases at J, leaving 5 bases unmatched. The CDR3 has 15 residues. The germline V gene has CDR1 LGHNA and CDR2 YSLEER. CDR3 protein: CASSQVHDRGTEAFF. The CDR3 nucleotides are TGCGCCAGCAGCCAAGTTCACGACAGGGGCACTGAAGCTTTCTTT.

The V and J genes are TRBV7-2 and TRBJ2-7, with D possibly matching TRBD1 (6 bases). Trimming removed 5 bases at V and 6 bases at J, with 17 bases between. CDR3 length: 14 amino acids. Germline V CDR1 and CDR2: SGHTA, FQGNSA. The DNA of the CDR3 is TGTGCCAGCAGCCGGGACCCCGGCAGGGGCGAGCAGTACTTC. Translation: CASSRDPGRGEQYF. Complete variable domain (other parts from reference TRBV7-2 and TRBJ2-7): GAGVSQSPSNKVTEKGKDVELRCDPISGHTALYWYRQSLGQGLEFLIYFQGNSAPDKSGLPSDRFSAERTGGSVSTLTIQRTQQEDSAVYLCASSRDPGRGEQYFGPGTRLTVT.

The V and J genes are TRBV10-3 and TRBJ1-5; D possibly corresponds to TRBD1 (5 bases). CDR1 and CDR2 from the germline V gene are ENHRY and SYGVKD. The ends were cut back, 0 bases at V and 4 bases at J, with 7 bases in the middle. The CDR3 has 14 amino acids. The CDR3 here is CAISESTANQPQHF. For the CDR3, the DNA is TGTGCCATCAGTGAGTCGACAGCGAATCAGCCCCAGCATTTT.

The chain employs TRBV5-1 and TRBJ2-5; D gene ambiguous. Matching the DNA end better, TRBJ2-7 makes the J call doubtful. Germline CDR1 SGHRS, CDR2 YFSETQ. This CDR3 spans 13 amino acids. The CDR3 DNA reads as TGCGCCAGCAGCTTCGCGAGCTCCTACGAGCAGTACTTC. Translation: CASSFASSYEQYF.

The CDR3 sequence is CASRVRNGLAGSNNEQFF. For the CDR3, the DNA is TGTGCCAGCAGGGTAAGGAATGGACTAGCGGGGTCGAACAATGAGCAGTTCTTC. The J gene is TRBJ2-1, the V gene TRBV2, with 12 positions matching TRBD2. The ends lost 6 bases at V and 5 bases at J; junction bases unmatched: 14. CDR1 is SNHLY, CDR2 FYNNEI, per germline. The CDR3 contains 18 residues.

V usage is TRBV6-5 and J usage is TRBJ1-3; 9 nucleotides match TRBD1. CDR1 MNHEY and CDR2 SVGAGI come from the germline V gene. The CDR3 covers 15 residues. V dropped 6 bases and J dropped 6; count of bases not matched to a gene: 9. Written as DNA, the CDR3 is TGTGCCAGCAGCTATTACCGGGACAGGGCAAACACCATATATTTT. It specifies CASSYYRDRANTIYF.

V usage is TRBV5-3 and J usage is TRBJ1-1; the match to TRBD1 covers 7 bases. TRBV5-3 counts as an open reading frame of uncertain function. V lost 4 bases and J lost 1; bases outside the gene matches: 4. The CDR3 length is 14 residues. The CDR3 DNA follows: TGTGCCAGAAGCGGGGGACAGAAGAACACTGAAGCTTTCTTT. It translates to CARSGGQKNTEAFF.

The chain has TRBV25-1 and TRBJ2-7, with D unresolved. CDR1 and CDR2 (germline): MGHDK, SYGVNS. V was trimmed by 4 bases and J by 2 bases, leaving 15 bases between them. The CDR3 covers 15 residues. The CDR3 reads CASSGTGGHPYEQYF. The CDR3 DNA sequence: TGTGCCAGCAGTGGTACTGGCGGCCATCCCTACGAGCAGTACTTC.

CDR3 region: CASSVGFLGTGVTGANVLTF. CDR3 nucleotides: TGTGCCAGCAGCGTAGGCTTCTTAGGGACAGGGGTAACTGGGGCCAACGTCCTGACTTTC. The rearrangement uses TRBV9 and TRBJ2-6, with 10 bases identical to TRBD1. Germline values: CDR1 SGDLS, CDR2 YYNGEE. The CDR3 consists of 20 residues. Trimming cost V 0 bases and J 2 bases; bases outside gene matches: 11.

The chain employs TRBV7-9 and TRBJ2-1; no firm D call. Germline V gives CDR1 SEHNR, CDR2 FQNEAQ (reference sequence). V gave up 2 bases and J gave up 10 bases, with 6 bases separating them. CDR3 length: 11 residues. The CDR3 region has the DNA TGTGCCAGCAGCTTAAGCGTGGAGCAGTTCTTC. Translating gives CASSLSVEQFF.